This T cell receptor beta chain was sequenced during a study of shared clonotypes between healthy human individuals. Study-wide findings and caveats: The study generally estimated greater richness for naive than memory subsets.

About this clone: Its antigen is still unknown.

Authors' processing steps: Owing to the provision of junction-only sequences devoid of quality scores by immunoSEQ, filtering differed. The assay was immunoSEQ multiplex PCR, and TCRdb's table has in-frame clones only and misses some. That table furnishes V, J and clone size, whereas the DNA furnished D and trimming. The sample carries over a million clones, 75% recorded once. After removal of 8 bases from V and 5 bases from J, the junction contained 7 bases not matched to a gene. The CDR3 contains 15 residues. CDR1 is MNHNS and CDR2 is SASEGT in the germline V gene. V gene TRBV6-1 combines with J gene TRBJ1-6; 9 bases align to TRBD1. The clonotype originates from a man younger than 35 in good health. Sequenced material: memory CD4+ T cells sorted from blood. Noted subset: CD45RA-negative fraction. CDR3 sequence: CASRPGDRDNSPLHF. The CDR3 DNA reads as TGTGCCAGCCGGCCGGGGGACAGGGATAATTCACCCCTCCACTTT.